This TCR beta chain appears in the sequencing data of a study of T cell responses to AZD1222 COVID-19 vaccine. Study-wide context: Researchers grouped second doses given at about 4 or about 12 weeks into one pool.

Profiled with immunoSEQ multiplex PCR; TCRdb holds only in-frame clones, not every one. Here the sample spans tens of thousands of clones, around four fifths being singletons. The CDR3 runs 13 residues. Trimming removed 5 bases at V and 0 bases at J, with 7 bases between. In the case of this clone: What it recognizes is unknown.

Study-wide results and limits: After two AZD1222 doses, spike-specific TCR breadth and depth rose versus day 0. CD4 TCRs covered the whole spike, strongest at regions 160-218 and 743-854. White British ancestry dominated among donors, who included more females, and clonal diversity was possibly underestimated.

The source is an adult in good health. This chain connects TRBV12-3 or TRBV12-4 to TRBJ1-1; D is ambiguous. The source was peripheral blood, collected on day 0 of AZD1222 vaccination. The CDR3 nucleotides are TGTGCCAGCAGTCTTCAAATGAACACTGAAGCTTTCTTT. This translates into CASSLQMNTEAFF.